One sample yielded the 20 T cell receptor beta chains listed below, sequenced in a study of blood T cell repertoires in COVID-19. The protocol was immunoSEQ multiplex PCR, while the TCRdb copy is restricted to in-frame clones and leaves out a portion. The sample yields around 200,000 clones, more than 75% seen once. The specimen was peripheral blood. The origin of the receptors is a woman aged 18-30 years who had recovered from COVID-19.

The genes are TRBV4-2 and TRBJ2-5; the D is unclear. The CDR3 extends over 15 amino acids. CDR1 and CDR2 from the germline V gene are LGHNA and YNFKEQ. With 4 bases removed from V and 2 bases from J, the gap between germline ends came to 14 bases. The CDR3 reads CASSLNVAGQETQYF. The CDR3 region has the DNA TGTGCCAGCAGCCTCAACGTGGCAGGACAAGAGACCCAGTACTTC.

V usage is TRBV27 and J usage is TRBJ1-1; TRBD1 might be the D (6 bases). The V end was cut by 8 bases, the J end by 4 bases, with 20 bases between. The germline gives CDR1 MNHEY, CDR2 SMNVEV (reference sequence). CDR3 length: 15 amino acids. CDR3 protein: CASRPGGEGVTEAFF. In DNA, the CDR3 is TGTGCCAGCCGCCCGGGGGGGGAGGGGGTCACTGAAGCTTTCTTT.

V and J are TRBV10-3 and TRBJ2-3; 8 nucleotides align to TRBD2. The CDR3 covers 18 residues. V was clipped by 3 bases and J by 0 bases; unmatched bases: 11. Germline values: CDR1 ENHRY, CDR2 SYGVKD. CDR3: CAISDPPGPSGSTDTQYF. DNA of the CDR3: TGTGCCATCAGTGACCCCCCGGGGCCTAGCGGGAGCACAGATACGCAGTATTTT.

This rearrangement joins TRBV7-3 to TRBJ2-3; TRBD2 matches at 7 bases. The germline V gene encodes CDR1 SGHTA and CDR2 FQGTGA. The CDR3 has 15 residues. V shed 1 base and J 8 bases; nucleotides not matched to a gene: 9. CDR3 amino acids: CASSLSGSGGGTQYF. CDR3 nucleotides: TGTGCCAGCAGCTTAAGCGGGAGTGGCGGTGGTACGCAGTATTTT.

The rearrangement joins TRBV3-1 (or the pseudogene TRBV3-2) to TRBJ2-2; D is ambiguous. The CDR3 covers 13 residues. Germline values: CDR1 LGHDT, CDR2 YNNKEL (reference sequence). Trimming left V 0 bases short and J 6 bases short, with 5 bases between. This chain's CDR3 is CASSQEQPGELFF. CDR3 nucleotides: TGTGCCAGCAGCCAAGAACAGCCCGGGGAGCTGTTTTTT.

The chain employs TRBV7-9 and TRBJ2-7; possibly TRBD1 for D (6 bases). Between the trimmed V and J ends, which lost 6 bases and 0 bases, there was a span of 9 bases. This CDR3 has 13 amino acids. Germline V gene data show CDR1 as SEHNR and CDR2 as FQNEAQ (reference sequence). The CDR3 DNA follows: TGTGCCAGCAGTGACAGGTACTCCTACGAGCAGTACTTC. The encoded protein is CASSDRYSYEQYF.

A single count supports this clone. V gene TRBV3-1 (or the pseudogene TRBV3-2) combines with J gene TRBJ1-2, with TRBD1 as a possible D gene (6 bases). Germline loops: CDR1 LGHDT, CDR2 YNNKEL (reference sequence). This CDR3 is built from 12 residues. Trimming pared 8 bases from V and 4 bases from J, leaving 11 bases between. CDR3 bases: TGTGCCAGCTTCGGCAGGGGCTATGGCTACACCTTC. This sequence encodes CASFGRGYGYTF.

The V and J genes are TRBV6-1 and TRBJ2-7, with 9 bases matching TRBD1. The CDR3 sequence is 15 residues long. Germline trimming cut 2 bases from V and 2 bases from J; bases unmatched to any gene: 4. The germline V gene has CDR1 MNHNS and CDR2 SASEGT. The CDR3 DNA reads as TGTGCCAGCAGTGAACTGGGACAGGGAACCTACGAGCAGTACGTC. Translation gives CASSELGQGTYEQYV.

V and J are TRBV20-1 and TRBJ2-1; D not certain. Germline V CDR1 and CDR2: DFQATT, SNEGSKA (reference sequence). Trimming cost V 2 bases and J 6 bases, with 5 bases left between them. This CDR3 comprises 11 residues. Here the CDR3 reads CSARLFNEQFF. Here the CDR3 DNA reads TGCAGTGCTAGACTCTTCAATGAGCAGTTCTTC.

The CDR3 is CASSPPLAGVYNEQFF. The CDR3, as DNA: TGTGCCAGCAGCCCCCCCCTAGCGGGAGTGTACAATGAGCAGTTCTTC. J is TRBJ2-1 and V is TRBV7-9; 10 nucleotides agree with TRBD2. Losses at the gene ends were 5 bases for V and 4 bases for J; bases not matched to a gene: 8. CDR3 length: 16 amino acids. The germline V gene has CDR1 SEHNR and CDR2 FQNEAQ (reference sequence).

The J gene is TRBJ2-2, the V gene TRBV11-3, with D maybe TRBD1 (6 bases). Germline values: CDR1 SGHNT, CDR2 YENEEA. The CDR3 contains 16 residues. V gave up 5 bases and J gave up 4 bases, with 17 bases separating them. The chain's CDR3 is CASSPTPGVVTGELFF. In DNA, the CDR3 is TGTGCCAGCAGCCCTACCCCAGGGGTGGTCACCGGGGAGCTGTTTTTT.

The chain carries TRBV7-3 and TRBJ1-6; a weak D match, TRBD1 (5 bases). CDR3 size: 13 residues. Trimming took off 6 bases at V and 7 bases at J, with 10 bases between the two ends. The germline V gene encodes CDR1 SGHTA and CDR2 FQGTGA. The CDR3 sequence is CASSSNRNSPLHF. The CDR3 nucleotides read TGTGCCAGCAGTTCTAACAGGAATTCACCCCTCCACTTT.

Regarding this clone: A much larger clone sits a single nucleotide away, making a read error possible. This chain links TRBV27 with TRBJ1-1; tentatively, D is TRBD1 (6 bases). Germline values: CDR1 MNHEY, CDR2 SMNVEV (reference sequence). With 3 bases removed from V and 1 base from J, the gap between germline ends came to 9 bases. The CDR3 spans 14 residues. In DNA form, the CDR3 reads TGTGCCAGCAGTTTCTCAGGGGCGAACACTGAAGCTTTCTTT. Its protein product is CASSFSGANTEAFF.

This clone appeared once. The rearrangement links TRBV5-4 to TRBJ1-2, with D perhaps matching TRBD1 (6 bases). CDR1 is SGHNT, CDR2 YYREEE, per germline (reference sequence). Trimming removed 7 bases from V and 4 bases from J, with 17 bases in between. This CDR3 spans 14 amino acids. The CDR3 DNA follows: TGTGCCAGCCATAGGGGGGGATCCACCTATGGCTACACCTTC. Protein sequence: CASHRGGSTYGYTF.

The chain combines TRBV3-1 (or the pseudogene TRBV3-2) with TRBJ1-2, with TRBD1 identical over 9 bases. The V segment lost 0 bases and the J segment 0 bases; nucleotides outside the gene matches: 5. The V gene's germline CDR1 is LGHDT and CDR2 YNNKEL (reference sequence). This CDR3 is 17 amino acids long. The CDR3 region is CASSQDFGTGTNYGYTF. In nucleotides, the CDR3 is TGTGCCAGCAGCCAAGATTTCGGGACAGGGACTAACTATGGCTACACCTTC.

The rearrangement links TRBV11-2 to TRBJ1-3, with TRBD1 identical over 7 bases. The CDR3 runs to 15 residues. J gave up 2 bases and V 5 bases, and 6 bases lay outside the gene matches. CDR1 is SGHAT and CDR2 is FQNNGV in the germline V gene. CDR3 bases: TGTGCCAGCAGCACTCAGGGGGGTACTGGAAACACCATATATTTT. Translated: CASSTQGGTGNTIYF.

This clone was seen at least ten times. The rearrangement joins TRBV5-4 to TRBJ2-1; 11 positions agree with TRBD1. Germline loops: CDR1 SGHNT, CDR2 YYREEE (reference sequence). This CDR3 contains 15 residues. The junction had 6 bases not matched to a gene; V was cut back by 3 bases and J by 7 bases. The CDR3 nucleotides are TGTGCCAGCAGCTCGCCGGGACAGGGGGTTAATGAGCAGTTCTTC. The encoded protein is CASSSPGQGVNEQFF.

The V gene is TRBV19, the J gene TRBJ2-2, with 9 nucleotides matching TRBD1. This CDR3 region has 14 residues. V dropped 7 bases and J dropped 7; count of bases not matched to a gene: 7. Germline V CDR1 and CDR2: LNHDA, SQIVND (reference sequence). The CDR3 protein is CASKGTGTVGELFF. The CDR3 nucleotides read TGTGCCAGTAAGGGGACAGGGACGGTCGGGGAGCTGTTTTTT.

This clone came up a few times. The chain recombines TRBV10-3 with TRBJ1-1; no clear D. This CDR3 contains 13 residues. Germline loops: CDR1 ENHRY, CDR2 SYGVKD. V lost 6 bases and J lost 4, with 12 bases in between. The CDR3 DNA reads TGTGCCATCAGAAAGTCGGAGGGCACTGAAGCTTTCTTT. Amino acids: CAIRKSEGTEAFF.

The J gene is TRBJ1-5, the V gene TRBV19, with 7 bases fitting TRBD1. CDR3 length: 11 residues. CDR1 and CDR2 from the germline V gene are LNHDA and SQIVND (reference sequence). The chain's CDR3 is CETGDNQPQHF. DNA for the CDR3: TGTGAAACAGGGGATAATCAGCCCCAGCATTTT. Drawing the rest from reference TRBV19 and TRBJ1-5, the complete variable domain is DGGITQSPKYLFRKEGQNVTLSCEQNLNHDAMYWYRQDPGQGLRLIYYSQIVNDFQKGDIAEGYSVSREKKESFPLTVTSAQKNPTAFYLCETGDNQPQHFGDGTRLSIL.